The 15 T cell receptor beta chains below all came from one sample that was sequenced in a study of blood T cells in healthy people across ages. With a J-beta primer mix and a sample-barcoded 5' primer, a second PCR ran about 7 to 12 cycles. TCRdb re-called the 5' RACE reads through MiXCR, storing one row per CDR3 protein. The profile shows 1.5 million to 2 million distinct CDR3 sequences, roughly 28% of them singletons. The sequencing input was blood. The receptors were gathered from a woman in her 30s in good health.

The gene calls are TRBV7-9 and TRBJ2-1; D perhaps matches TRBD2 (6 bases). CDR1 and CDR2 from the germline V gene are SEHNR and FQNEAQ (reference sequence). This CDR3 has 16 residues. The ends were cut back, 4 bases at V and 0 bases at J, with 13 bases in the middle. The CDR3 spells CASSSSLEGSYNEQFF. CDR3 coding DNA: TGTGCCAGCAGCTCCAGTCTGGAGGGCTCCTACAATGAGCAGTTCTTC.

This clonotype has just a few counts. V gene TRBV9 combines with J gene TRBJ2-5; perhaps TRBD1 as D (6 bases). The CDR3 sequence is 15 residues long. Trimming pared 3 bases from V and 3 bases from J, leaving 15 bases between. Germline values: CDR1 SGDLS, CDR2 YYNGEE. The CDR3 DNA reads as TGTGCCAGCAGCGGAACAGGGAGATTGGAAGAGACCCAGTACTTC. Translated, it gives CASSGTGRLEETQYF.

In regard to this clonotype: Mismatch with germline at one junction end may stem from a read error. The genes are TRBV5-4 and TRBJ2-3; 8 positions agree with TRBD2. Germline assignment: CDR1 SGHNT and CDR2 YYREEE (reference sequence). The CDR3 is 14 amino acids. The DNA of the CDR3 is TGCGCCAGCAACCCAGCGGGGGAGGCGGATACGCAGTATTTT. Its protein is CASNPAGEADTQYF.

Turning to this clonotype: This may be a read error: a much more frequent sequence differs by one nucleotide. V gene TRBV20-1 combines with J gene TRBJ2-5; 13 bases match TRBD2. Trimming cost V 5 bases and J 11 bases; bases outside gene matches: 14. The germline gives CDR1 DFQATT, CDR2 SNEGSKA (reference sequence). The CDR3 is made up of 15 amino acids. In DNA form, the CDR3 reads TGCAGTGCTGCTCCGGGACTAGCGGGGCCATCTGAGCAGTACTTC. Translated, it gives CSAAPGLAGPSEQYF.

CDR3 nucleotide sequence: TGTGCCTCCCAGGGCGGGCTAGGGAACAACGAGCAGTACTTC. Encoded protein: CASQGGLGNNEQYF. The chain combines TRBV30 with TRBJ2-7; TRBD1 or TRBD2 may be the D gene (5 bases each). CDR1 and CDR2 (germline): GTSNPN, SVGIG (reference sequence). The CDR3 is 14 amino acids. The V gene lost 7 bases and the J gene lost 5 bases, with 21 bases spanning the gap.

The chain is built from TRBV12-3 or TRBV12-4 and TRBJ1-2; 8 positions match TRBD1. Germline trimming cut 5 bases from V and 4 bases from J; bases unmatched to any gene: 9. This CDR3 region has 15 residues. CDR3 sequence reads: CASSPQGAQSYGYTF. The CDR3 DNA reads as TGTGCCAGCAGTCCGCAGGGGGCGCAAAGCTATGGCTACACCTTC.

About this clonotype itself: A much larger clone lies a single base off, so this may be a read error. The rearrangement joins TRBV24-1 to TRBJ1-6; D is unresolved. Germline CDR1 and CDR2: KGHDR and SFDVKD. Deletions cut 12 bases from V and 2 bases from J, with 22 bases between. The length of the CDR3 is 17 residues. CDR3 protein: CAANGVPGDTYNSPLHF. The CDR3 DNA sequence: TGTGCCGCCAACGGGGTCCCGGGAGATACCTATAATTCACCCCTCCACTTT.

The chain carries TRBV9 and TRBJ1-2; 12 bases are a match to TRBD1. The CDR3 runs to 16 residues. Trimming cost V 0 bases and J 8 bases; bases outside gene matches: 8. In germline, CDR1 is SGDLS, CDR2 YYNGEE. CDR3 nucleotides: TGTGCCAGCAGCGTAGTCCCGGGACAGGGGGCGGGCGGCTACACCTTC. Translating it yields CASSVVPGQGAGGYTF.

This clonotype was seen at least ten times. The chain links TRBV29-1 to TRBJ1-2, with D uncertain. The V end was cut by 4 bases, the J end by 4 bases, with 7 bases between. The CDR3 spans 11 residues. Germline lookup yields CDR1 SQVTM and CDR2 ANQGSEA. The CDR3 nucleotides are TGCAGCGTTGCCGAGGGCTATGGCTACACCTTC. Its protein is CSVAEGYGYTF.

J is TRBJ1-2 and V is TRBV3-1; maybe TRBD1 (5 bases). Germline V gives CDR1 LGHDT, CDR2 YNNKEL (reference sequence). The CDR3 totals 13 residues. Trimming shortened V by 8 bases and J by 8 bases, and 18 bases separated the two germline ends. CDR3 DNA sequence: TGTGCCAGCGGTCTTCAGGGAACGAACGGCTACACCTTC. Amino acid sequence: CASGLQGTNGYTF. The entire variable domain, with the rest obtained from reference TRBV3-1 and TRBJ1-2, is as follows: DTAVSQTPKYLVTQMGNDKSIKCEQNLGHDTMYWYKQDSKKFLKIMFSYNNKELIINETVPNRFSPKSPDKAHLNLHINSLELGDSAVYFCASGLQGTNGYTFGSGTRLTVV.

Remarks on this clonotype: The junction departs from the called germline gene at one end, perhaps through a read error. V gene TRBV12-3 or TRBV12-4 combines with J gene TRBJ1-2; possibly TRBD1 for D (6 bases). The CDR3 is 15 residues long. In nucleotides, the CDR3 is TGTGCCAGCAGCCCCTTACAGGGTGTCGGCTATGGCCACACCTTC. Translating gives CASSPLQGVGYGHTF.

This clonotype was observed a few times. The chain uses TRBV10-3 and TRBJ2-3; D is undetermined. The CDR3 contains 14 residues. Trimming shortened V by 6 bases and J by 6 bases, and 16 bases separated the two germline ends. Germline V gene data show CDR1 as ENHRY and CDR2 as SYGVKD. The CDR3 bases are TGTGCCATCAGCACGTCCCTGGGTGAGGATACGCAGTATTTT. It translates to CAISTSLGEDTQYF.

As to this clonotype: It may be a read error: a sequence one base away is much more abundant. CDR3: CAGSFGSFNEQFF. As DNA, the CDR3 is TGCGCCGGCAGCTTTGGGTCTTTCAATGAGCAGTTCTTC. V is TRBV5-1 and J is TRBJ2-1; no firm D call. Germline V gives CDR1 SGHRS, CDR2 YFSETQ. This CDR3 is 13 amino acids long.

This clonotype occurred many times. The chain joins TRBV5-1 to TRBJ2-5, with D possibly TRBD1 on 6 matching bases. Germline CDR1 and CDR2: SGHRS and YFSETQ. The CDR3 loop spans 16 amino acids. The V end lost 6 bases, the J end lost 3 bases, and 21 bases lay between the germline ends. The CDR3 coding sequence is TGCGCCAGCACAACTAACAGGGTAAACAACAAAGAGACCCAGTACTTC. It translates to CASTTNRVNNKETQYF.

This clonotype was picked up many times. The chain uses TRBV12-3 or TRBV12-4 and TRBJ1-1, with D unresolved. The CDR3 runs to 12 residues. V dropped 3 bases and J dropped 7 bases, with 9 bases sitting between them. The CDR3 bases are TGTGCCAGCAGTTTGGACGGAATTGAAGCTTTCTTT. As protein: CASSLDGIEAFF.